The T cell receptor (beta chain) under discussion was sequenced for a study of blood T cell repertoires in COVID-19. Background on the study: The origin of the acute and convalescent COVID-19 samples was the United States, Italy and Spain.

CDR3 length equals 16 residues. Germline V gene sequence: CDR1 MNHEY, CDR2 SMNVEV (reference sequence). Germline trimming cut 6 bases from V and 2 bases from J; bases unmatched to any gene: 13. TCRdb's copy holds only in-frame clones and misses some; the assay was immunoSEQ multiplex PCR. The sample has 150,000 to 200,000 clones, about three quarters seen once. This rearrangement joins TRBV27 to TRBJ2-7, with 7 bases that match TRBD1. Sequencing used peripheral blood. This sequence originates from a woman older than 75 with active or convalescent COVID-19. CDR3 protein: CASSRNTGASPYEQYF. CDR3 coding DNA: TGTGCCAGCAGCCGGAACACAGGGGCAAGTCCCTACGAGCAGTACTTC.